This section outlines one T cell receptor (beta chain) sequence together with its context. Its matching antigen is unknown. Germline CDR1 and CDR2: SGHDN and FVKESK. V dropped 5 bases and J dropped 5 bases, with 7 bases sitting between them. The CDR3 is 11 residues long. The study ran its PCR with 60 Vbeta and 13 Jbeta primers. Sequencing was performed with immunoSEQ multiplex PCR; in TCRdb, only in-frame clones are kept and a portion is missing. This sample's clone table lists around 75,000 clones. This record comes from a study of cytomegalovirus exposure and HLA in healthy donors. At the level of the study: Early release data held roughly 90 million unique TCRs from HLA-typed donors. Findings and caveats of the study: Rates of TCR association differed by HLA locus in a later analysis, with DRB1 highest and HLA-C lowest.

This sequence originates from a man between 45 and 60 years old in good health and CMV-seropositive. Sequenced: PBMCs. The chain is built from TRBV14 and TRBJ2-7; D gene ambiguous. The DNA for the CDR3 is TGTGCCAGCAGCGACTTCAACGAGCAGTACTTC. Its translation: CASSDFNEQYF.